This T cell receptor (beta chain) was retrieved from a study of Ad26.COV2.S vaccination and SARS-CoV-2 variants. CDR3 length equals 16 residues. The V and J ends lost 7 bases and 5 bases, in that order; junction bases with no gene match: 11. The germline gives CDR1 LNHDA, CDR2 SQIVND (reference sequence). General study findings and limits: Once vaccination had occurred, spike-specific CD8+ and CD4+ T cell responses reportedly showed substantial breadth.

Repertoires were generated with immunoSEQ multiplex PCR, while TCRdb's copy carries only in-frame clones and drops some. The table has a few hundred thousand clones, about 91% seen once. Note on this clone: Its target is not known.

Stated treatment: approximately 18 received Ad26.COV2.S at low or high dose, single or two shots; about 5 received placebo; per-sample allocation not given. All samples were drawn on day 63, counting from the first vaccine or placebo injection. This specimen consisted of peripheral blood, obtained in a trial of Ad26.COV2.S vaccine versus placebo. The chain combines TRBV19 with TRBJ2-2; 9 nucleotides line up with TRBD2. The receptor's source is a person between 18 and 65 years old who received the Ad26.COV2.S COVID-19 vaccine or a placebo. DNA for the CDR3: TGTGCCAGTATCTCAGGTAGCGGGAGTATTACCGGGGAGCTGTTTTTT. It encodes CASISGSGSITGELFF.